What follows describes a single T cell receptor beta chain. Its antigen is not identified. This specimen belongs to a study of blood T cells in healthy people across ages. Study-wide findings and caveats: There were more naive CD4+ cells and higher diversity in long-lived donors than in aged donors.

Then a second PCR, running roughly 6 to 12 cycles, was carried out with a sample-barcoded 5' primer and a J-beta primer mix. A template-switch adaptor that had 12 random nucleotides put a tag on each cDNA molecule. TCRdb re-derived calls from the 5' RACE reads in MiXCR, one entry per CDR3 protein. Of about 1.6 million distinct CDR3 sequences in the sample, roughly 30% were seen once. CDR1 and CDR2 (germline): LGHDT, YNNKEL (reference sequence). V lost 4 bases to trimming and J lost 4 bases, with 14 bases between them. The CDR3 is made up of 15 amino acids. The sample consisted of blood. The clonotype originates from a young woman in good health. The gene calls are TRBV3-1 and TRBJ1-5, with D perhaps matching TRBD1 (6 bases). The CDR3 nucleotides read TGTGCCAGCAGCCTCGAAGGGGGAGTTAATCAGCCCCAGCATTTT. Translation: CASSLEGGVNQPQHF.